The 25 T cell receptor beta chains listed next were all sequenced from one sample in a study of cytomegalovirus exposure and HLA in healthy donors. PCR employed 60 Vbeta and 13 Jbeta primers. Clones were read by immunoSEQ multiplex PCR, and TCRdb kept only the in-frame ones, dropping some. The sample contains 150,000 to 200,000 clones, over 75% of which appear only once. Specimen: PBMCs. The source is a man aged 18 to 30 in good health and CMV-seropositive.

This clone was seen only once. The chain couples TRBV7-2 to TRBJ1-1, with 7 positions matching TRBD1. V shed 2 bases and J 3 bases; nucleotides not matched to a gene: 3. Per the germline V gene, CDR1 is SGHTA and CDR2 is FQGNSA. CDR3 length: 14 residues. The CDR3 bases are TGTGCCAGCAGCTTACAGACAGGGTACACTGAAGCTTTCTTT. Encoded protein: CASSLQTGYTEAFF.

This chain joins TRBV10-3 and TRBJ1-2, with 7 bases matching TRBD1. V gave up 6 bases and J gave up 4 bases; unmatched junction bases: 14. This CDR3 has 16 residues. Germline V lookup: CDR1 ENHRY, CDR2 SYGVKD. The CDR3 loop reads CAISSPDRAVSYGYTF. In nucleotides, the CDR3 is TGTGCCATCAGCAGTCCCGACAGGGCTGTCTCCTATGGCTACACCTTC.

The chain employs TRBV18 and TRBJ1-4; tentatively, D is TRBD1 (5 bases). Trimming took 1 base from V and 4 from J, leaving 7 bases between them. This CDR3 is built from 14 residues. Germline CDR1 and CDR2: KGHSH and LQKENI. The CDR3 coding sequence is TGTGCCAGCTCACCACAACAGGTTAATGAAAAACTGTTTTTT. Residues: CASSPQQVNEKLFF.

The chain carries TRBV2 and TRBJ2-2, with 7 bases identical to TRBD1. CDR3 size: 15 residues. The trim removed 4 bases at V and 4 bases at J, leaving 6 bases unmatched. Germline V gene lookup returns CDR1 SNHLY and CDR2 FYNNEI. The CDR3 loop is CASSGPQGFTGELFF. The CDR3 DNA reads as TGTGCCAGCAGTGGCCCACAGGGGTTCACCGGGGAGCTGTTTTTT. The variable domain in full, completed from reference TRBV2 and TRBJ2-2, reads EPEVTQTPSHQVTQMGQEVILRCVPISNHLYFYWYRQILGQKVEFLVSFYNNEISEKSEIFDDQFSVERPDGSNFTLKIRSTKLEDSAMYFCASSGPQGFTGELFFGEGSRLTVL.

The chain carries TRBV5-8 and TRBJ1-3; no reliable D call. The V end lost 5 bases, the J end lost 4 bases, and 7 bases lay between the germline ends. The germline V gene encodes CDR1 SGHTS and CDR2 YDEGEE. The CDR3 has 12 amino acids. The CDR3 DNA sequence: TGTGCCAGCAGGACTCGAGGAAACACCATATATTTT. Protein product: CASRTRGNTIYF.

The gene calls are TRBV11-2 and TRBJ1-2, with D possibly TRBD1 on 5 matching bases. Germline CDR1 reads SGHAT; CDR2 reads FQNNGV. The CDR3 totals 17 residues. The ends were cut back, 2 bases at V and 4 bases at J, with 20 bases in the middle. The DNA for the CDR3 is TGTGCCAGCAGCTTAAGGGCTACGGGGGGGGGATCCTATGGCTACACCTTC. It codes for CASSLRATGGGSYGYTF. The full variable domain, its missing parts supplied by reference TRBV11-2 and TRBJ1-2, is EAGVAQSPRYKIIEKRQSVAFWCNPISGHATLYWYQQILGQGPKLLIQFQNNGVVDDSQLPKDRFSAERLKGVDSTLKIQPAKLEDSAVYLCASSLRATGGGSYGYTFGSGTRLTVV.

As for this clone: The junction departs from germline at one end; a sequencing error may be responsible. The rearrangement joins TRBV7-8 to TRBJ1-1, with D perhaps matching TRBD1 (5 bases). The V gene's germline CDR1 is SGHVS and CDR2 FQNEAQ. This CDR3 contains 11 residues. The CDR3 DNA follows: TGTGCCAGCAGCGTTGGGGCGAGGCCGCTCTTT. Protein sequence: CASSVGARPLF.

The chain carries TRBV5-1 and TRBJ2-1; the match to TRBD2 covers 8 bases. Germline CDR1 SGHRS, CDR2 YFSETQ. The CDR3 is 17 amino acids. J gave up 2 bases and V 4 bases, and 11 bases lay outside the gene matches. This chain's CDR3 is CASSRDLSGGPYNEQFF. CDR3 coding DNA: TGCGCCAGCAGCCGGGACCTCTCGGGGGGGCCCTACAATGAGCAGTTCTTC.

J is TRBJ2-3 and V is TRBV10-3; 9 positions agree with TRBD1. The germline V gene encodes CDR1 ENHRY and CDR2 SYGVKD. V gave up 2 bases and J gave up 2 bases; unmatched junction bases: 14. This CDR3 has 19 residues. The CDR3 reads CAISEKDRGRYDFTDTQYF. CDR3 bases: TGTGCCATCAGTGAGAAGGACAGGGGCCGGTACGACTTCACAGATACGCAGTATTTT.

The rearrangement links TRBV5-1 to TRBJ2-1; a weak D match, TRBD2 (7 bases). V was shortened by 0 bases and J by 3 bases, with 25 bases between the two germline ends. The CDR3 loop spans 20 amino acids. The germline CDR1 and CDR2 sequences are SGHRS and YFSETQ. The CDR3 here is CASSLVGALGASGLYNEQFF. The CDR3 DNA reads TGCGCCAGCAGCTTGGTGGGTGCCTTGGGGGCTAGCGGCCTCTACAATGAGCAGTTCTTC.

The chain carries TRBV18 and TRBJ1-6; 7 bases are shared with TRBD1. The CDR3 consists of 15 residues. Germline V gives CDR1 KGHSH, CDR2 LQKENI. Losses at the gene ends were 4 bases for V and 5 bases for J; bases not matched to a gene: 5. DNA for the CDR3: TGTGCCAGCTCACAGGGACAGCGAGATAATTCACCCCTCCACTTT. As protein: CASSQGQRDNSPLHF. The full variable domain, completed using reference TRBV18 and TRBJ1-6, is NAGVMQNPRHLVRRRGQEARLRCSPMKGHSHVYWYRQLPEEGLKFMVYLQKENIIDESGMPKERFSAEFPKEGPSILRIQQVVRGDSAAYFCASSQGQRDNSPLHFGNGTRLTVT.

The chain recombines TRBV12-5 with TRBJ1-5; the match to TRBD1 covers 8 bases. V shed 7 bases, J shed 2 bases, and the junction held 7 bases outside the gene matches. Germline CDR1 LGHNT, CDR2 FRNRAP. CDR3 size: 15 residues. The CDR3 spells CASAAGQGRNQPQHF. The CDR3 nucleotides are TGTGCTAGTGCCGCCGGACAGGGCCGCAATCAGCCCCAGCATTTT.

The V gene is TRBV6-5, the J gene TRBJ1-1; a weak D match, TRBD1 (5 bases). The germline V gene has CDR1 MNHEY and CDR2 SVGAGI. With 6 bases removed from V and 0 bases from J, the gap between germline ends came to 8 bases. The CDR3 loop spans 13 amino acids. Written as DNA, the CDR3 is TGTGCCAGCAGACTACAGGTGAACACTGAAGCTTTCTTT. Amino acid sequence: CASRLQVNTEAFF.

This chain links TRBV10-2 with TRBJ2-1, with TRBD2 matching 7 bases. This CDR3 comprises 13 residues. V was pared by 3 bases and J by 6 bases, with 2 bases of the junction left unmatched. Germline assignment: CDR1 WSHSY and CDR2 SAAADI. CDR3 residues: CASSDVAGNEQFF. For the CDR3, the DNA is TGCGCCAGCAGTGATGTAGCGGGCAATGAGCAGTTCTTC.

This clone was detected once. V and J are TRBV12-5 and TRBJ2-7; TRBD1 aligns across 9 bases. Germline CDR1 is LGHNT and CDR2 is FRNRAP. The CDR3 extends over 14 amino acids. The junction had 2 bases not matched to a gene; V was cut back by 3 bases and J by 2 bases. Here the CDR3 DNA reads TGTGCTAGTGGTTTCGGGGACAGGGCCTACGAGCAGTACTTC. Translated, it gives CASGFGDRAYEQYF.

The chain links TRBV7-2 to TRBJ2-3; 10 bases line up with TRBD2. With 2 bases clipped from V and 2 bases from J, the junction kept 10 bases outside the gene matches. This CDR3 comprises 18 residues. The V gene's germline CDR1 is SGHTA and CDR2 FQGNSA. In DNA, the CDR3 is TGTGCCAGCAGCTTATGGGGGAGCGGGGGGGCAAACACAGATACGCAGTATTTT. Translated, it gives CASSLWGSGGANTDTQYF.

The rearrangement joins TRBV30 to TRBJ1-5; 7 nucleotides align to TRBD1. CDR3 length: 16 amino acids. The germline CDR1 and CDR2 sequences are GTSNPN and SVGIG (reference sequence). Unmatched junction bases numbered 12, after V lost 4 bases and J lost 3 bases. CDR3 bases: TGTGCCTGGACCCCATCGGACAGGATTGACAATCAGCCCCAGCATTTT. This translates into CAWTPSDRIDNQPQHF.

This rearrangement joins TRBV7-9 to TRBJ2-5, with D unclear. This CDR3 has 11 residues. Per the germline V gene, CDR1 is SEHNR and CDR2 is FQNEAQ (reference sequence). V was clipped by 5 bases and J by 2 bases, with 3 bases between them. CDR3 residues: CASSLQETQYF. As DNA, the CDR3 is TGTGCCAGCAGCCTGCAAGAGACCCAGTACTTC.

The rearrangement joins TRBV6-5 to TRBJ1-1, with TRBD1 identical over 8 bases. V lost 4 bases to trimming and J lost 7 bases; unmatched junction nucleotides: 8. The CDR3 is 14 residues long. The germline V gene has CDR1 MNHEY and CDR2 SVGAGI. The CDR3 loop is CASSSGQGWGEAFF. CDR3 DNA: TGTGCCAGCAGTTCAGGACAGGGTTGGGGTGAAGCTTTCTTT.

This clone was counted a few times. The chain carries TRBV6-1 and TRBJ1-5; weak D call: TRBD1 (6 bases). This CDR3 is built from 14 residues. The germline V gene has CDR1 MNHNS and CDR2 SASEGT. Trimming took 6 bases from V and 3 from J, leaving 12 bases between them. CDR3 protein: CASSRGTLNQPQHF. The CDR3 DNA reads TGTGCCAGCAGCAGAGGGACACTCAATCAGCCCCAGCATTTT.

CDR3 sequence (DNA): TGTGCCAGCAGCTTAGTGGCGGGGACAGCCACCTACGAGCAGTACTTC. Protein sequence: CASSLVAGTATYEQYF. The genes are TRBV7-9 and TRBJ2-7; D possibly corresponds to TRBD1 (7 bases). Trimming shortened V by 1 base and J by 2 bases, and 15 bases separated the two germline ends. CDR3 size: 16 residues. Germline V gene lookup returns CDR1 SEHNR and CDR2 FQNEAQ (reference sequence).

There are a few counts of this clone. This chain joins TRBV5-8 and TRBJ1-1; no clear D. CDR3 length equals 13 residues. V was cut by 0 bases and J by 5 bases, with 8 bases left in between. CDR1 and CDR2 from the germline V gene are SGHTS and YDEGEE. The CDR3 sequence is CASSLAAETEAFF. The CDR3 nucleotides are TGTGCCAGCAGCTTGGCCGCGGAAACTGAAGCTTTCTTT.

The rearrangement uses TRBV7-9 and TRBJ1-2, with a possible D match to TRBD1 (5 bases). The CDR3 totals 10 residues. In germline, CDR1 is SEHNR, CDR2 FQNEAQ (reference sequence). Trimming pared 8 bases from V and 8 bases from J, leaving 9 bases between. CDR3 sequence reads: CASWGEGYTF. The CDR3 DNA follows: TGTGCCAGCTGGGGGGAAGGCTACACCTTC.

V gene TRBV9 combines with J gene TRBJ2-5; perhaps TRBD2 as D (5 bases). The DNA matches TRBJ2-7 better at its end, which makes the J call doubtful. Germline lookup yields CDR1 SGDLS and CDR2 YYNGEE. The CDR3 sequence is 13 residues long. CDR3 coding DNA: TGTGCCAGCAGCGTAGCTGGCGGGCTCGAGCAGTACTTC. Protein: CASSVAGGLEQYF.

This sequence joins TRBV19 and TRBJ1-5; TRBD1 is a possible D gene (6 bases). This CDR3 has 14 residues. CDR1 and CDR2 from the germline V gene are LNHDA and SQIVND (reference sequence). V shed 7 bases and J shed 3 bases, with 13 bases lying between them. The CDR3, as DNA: TGTGCCAGTAACGACAGGTTTGTCAATCAGCCCCAGCATTTT. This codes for CASNDRFVNQPQHF.